This TCR beta chain was sequenced for a study of shared clonotypes between healthy human individuals. Study outcomes and limitations: Clonotype sharing across donors was expected to vary with sequencing depth. Sampling was confined to blood; repertoires within tissues likely differ.

Points on this clone: As yet, its antigen is unknown.

Across several immunoSEQ plates, the genomic DNA of each subset was split evenly. In the sorted-subset replicate PCRs, about 200 ng DNA, around 30,000 T cell genomes, was used. Libraries were prepared by immunoSEQ multiplex PCR; TCRdb keeps only in-frame clonotypes and omits some of them. The sample shows roughly 300,000 clones, around 90% of them seen only once. This CDR3 has 13 amino acids. CDR1 is WNHNN and CDR2 is SYGVQD in the germline V gene (reference sequence). V gave up 2 bases and J gave up 5 bases, with 10 bases separating them. The chain is built from TRBV10-1 and TRBJ2-7, with D perhaps matching TRBD1 (6 bases). Sequencing used memory CD8+ T cells sorted from blood. Subset given: CD45RO+ cells pooled with CCR7-negative TemRA cells. The origin of this receptor is a man younger than 30 in good health. DNA for the CDR3: TGCGCCAGCAGTGAGGCAGGGGTGGACGAGCAGTACTTC. Its protein is CASSEAGVDEQYF.